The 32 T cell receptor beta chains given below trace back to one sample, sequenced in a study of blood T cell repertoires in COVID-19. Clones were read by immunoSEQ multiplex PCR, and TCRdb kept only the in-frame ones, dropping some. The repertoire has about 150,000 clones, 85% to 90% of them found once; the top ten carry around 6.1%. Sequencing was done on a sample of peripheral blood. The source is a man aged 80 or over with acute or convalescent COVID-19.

The CDR3 sequence is CAWTRGHRFAEAFF. For the CDR3, the DNA is TGTGCCTGGACTAGAGGGCACCGTTTCGCTGAAGCTTTCTTT. The chain has TRBV30 and TRBJ1-1; no clear D. The V end was cut by 4 bases, the J end by 6 bases, with 18 bases between. The CDR3 consists of 14 residues. Germline V gene sequence: CDR1 GTSNPN, CDR2 SVGIG (reference sequence).

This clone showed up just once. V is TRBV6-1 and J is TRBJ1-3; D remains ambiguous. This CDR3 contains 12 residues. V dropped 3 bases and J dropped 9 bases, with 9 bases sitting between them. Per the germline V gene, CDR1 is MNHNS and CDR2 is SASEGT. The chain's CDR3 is CASSENGLTIYF. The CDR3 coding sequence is TGTGCCAGCAGTGAGAACGGACTCACCATATATTTT.

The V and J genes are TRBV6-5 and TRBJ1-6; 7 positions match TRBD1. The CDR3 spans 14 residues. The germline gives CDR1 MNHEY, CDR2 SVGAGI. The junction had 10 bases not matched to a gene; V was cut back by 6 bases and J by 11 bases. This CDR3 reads CASRKTGDRPPLHF. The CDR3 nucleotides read TGTGCCAGCAGGAAAACAGGGGATCGTCCACCCCTCCACTTT.

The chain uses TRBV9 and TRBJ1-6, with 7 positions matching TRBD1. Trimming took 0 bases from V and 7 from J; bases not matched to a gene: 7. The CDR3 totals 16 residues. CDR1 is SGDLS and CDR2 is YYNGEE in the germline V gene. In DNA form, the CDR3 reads TGTGCCAGCAGCGTAGGGGCAGGGGGTCGGAATTCACCCCTCCACTTT. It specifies CASSVGAGGRNSPLHF.

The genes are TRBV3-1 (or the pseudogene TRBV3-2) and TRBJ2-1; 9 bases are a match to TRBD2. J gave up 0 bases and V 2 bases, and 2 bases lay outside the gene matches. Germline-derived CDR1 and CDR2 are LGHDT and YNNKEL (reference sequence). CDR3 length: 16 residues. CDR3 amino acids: CASSQLTSGSYNEQFF. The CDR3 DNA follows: TGTGCCAGCAGCCAACTGACTAGCGGCTCCTACAATGAGCAGTTCTTC.

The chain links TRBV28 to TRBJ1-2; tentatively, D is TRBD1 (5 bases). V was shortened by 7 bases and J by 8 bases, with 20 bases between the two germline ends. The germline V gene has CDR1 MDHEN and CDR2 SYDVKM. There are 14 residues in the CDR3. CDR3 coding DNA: TGTGCCAGCACGAGAGATAGGGGCCGCCGGGGCTACACCTTC. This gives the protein CASTRDRGRRGYTF.

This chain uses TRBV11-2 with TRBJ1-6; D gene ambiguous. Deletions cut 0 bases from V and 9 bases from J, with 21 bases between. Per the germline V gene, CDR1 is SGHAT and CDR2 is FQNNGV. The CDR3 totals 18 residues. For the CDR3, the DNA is TGTGCCAGCAGCTTAGATCTGACGGGGATTCTCACGGGTTCACCCCTCCACTTT. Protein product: CASSLDLTGILTGSPLHF.

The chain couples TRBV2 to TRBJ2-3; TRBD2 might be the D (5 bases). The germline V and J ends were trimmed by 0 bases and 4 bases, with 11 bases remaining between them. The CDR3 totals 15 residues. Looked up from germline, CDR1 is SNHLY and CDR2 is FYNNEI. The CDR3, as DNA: TGTGCCAGCAGTGAAGCGCATGCGAGGGCAGATACGCAGTATTTT. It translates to CASSEAHARADTQYF.

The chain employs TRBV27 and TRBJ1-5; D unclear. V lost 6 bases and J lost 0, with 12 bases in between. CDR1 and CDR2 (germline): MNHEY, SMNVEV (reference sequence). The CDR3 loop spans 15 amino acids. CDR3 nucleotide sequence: TGTGCCAGCAGGGCCGGGGTCATTAGCAATCAGCCCCAGCATTTT. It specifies CASRAGVISNQPQHF.

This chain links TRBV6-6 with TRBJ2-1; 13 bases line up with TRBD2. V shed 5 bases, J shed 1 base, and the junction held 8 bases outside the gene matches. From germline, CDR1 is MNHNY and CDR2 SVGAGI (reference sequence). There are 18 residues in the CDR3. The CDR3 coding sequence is TGTGCCAGCAGTCAACCCACTAGCGGGAGGGCGTCCTACAATGAGCAGTTCTTC. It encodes CASSQPTSGRASYNEQFF.

The CDR3 coding sequence is TGTGCCACCAGCAGAGATCTCGGCGGAACTAGCAATCAGCCCCAGCATTTT. Protein sequence: CATSRDLGGTSNQPQHF. J is TRBJ1-5 and V is TRBV15; the D is unclear. The CDR3 runs to 17 residues. Germline values: CDR1 LNHNV, CDR2 YYDKDF (reference sequence). The V and J ends lost 0 bases and 0 bases respectively, with 12 bases between them.

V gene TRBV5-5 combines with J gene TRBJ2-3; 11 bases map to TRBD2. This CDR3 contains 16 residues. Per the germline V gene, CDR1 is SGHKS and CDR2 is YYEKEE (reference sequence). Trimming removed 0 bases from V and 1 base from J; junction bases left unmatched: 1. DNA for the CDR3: TGTGCCAGCAGCTTGGGGACTAGCGGGCGCACAGATACGCAGTATTTT. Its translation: CASSLGTSGRTDTQYF.

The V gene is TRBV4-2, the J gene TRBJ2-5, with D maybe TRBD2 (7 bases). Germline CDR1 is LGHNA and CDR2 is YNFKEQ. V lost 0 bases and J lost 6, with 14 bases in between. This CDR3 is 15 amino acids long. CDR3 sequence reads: CASSQDLGGRKTQYF. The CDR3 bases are TGTGCCAGCAGCCAAGATTTGGGGGGGCGAAAGACCCAGTACTTC.

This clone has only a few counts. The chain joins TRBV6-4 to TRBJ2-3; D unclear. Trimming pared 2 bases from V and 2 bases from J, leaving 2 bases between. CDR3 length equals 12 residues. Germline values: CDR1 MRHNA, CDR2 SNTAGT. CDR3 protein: CASSDHTDTQYF. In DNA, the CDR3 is TGTGCCAGCAGTGACCACACAGATACGCAGTATTTT.

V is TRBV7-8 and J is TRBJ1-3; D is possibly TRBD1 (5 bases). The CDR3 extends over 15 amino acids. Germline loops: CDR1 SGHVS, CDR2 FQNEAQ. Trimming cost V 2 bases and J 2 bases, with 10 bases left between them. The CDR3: CASSLTRQTGNTIYF. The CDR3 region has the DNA TGTGCCAGCAGCTTAACCCGACAGACTGGAAACACCATATATTTT.

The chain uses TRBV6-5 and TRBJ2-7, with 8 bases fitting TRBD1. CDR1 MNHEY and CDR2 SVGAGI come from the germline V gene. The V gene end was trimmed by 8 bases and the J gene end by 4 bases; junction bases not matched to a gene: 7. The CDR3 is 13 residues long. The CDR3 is CASGWTGTYEQYF. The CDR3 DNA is TGTGCCAGCGGCTGGACAGGGACTTACGAGCAGTACTTC.

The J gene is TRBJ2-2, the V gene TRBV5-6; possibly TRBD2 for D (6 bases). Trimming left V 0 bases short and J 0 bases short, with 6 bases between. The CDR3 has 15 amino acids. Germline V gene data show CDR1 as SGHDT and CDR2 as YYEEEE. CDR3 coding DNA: TGTGCCAGCAGCTTGGGACTAGCGAACACCGGGGAGCTGTTTTTT. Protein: CASSLGLANTGELFF.

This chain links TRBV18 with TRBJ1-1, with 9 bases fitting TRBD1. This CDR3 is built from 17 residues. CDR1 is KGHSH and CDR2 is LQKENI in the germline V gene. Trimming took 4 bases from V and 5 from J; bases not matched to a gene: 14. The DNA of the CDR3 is TGTGCCAGCTCACAAAAAATCCCGGGACAGGGATCTACTGAAGCTTTCTTT. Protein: CASSQKIPGQGSTEAFF.

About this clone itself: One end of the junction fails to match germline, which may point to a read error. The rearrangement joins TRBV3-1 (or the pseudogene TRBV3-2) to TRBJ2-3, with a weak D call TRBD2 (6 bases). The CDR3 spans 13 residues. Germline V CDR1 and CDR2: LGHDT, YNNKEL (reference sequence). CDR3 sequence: CASSATSKDTQYF. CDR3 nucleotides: TGTGCCAGCAGCGCAACTAGCAAAGATACGCAGTATTTT.

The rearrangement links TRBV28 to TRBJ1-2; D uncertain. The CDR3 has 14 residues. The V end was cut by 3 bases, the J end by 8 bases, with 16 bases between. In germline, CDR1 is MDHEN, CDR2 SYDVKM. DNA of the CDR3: TGTGCCAGCAGTTTGGGCTCCCACCCTGGGGGCTACACCTTC. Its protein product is CASSLGSHPGGYTF.

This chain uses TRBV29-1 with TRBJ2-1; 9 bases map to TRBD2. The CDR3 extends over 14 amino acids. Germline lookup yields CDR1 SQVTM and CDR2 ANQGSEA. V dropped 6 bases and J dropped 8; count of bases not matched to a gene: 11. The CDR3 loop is CSVPGGSGRDEQFF. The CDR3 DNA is TGCAGCGTGCCAGGAGGTAGCGGGAGAGATGAGCAGTTCTTC.

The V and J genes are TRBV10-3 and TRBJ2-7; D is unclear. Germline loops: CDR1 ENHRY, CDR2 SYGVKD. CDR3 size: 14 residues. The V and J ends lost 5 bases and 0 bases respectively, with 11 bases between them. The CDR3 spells CAISLSDSSYEQYF. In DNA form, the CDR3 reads TGTGCCATCAGTCTAAGTGATAGCTCCTACGAGCAGTACTTC.

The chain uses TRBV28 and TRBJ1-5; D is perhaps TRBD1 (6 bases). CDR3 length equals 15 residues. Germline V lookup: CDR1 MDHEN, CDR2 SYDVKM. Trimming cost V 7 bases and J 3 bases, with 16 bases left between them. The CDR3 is CASMDRGGPNQPQHF. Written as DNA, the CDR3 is TGTGCCAGCATGGATAGGGGGGGGCCCAATCAGCCCCAGCATTTT. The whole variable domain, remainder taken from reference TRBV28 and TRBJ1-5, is DVKVTQSSRYLVKRTGEKVFLECVQDMDHENMFWYRQDPGLGLRLIYFSYDVKMKEKGDIPEGYSVSREKKERFSLILESASTNQTSMYLCASMDRGGPNQPQHFGDGTRLSIL.

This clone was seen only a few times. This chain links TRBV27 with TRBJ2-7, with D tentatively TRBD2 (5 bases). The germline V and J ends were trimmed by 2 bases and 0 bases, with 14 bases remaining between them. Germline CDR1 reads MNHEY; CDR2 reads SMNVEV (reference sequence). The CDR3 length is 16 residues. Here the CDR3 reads CASSLTISSGSYEQYF. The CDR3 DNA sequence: TGTGCCAGCAGTTTAACCATTTCGAGCGGCTCCTACGAGCAGTACTTC.

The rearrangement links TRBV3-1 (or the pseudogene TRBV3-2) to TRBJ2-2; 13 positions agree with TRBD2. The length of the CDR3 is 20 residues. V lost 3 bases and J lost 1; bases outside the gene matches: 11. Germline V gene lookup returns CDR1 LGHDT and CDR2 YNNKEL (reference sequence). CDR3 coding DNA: TGTGCCAGCAGCCACCCGGGACTAGCGGGATATAAGCTGAACACCGGGGAGCTGTTTTTT. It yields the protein CASSHPGLAGYKLNTGELFF.

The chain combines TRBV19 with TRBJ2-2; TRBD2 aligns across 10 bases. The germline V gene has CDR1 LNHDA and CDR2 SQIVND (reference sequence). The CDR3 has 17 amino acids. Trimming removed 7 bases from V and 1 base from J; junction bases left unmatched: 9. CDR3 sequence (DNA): TGTGCCAGTACTAAATTTGGACTAGCGGAGAACACCGGGGAGCTGTTTTTT. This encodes CASTKFGLAENTGELFF.

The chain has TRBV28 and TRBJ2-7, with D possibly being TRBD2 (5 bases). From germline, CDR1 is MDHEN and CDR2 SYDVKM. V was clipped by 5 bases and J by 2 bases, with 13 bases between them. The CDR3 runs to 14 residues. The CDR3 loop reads CASSPDGKAYEQYF. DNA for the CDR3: TGTGCCAGCAGTCCCGACGGGAAAGCCTACGAGCAGTACTTC. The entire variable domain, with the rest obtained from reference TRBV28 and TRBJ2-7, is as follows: DVKVTQSSRYLVKRTGEKVFLECVQDMDHENMFWYRQDPGLGLRLIYFSYDVKMKEKGDIPEGYSVSREKKERFSLILESASTNQTSMYLCASSPDGKAYEQYFGPGTRLTVT.

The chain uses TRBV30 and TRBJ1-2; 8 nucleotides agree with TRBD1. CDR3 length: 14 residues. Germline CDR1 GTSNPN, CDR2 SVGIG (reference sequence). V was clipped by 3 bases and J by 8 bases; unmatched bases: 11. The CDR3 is CAWRSDRGPTGYTF. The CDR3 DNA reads TGTGCCTGGAGATCTGACAGGGGCCCGACCGGCTACACCTTC. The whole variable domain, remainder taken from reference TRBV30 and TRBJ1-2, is SQTIHQWPATLVQPVGSPLSLECTVEGTSNPNLYWYRQAAGRGLQLLFYSVGIGQISSEVPQNLSASRPQDRQFILSSKKLLLSDSGFYLCAWRSDRGPTGYTFGSGTRLTVV.

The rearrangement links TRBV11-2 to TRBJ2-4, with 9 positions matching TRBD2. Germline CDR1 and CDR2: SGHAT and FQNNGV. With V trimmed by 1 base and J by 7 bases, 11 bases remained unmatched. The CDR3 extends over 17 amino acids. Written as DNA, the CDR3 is TGTGCCAGCAGCTTAGTCCGACCGGGACTAGCTCACAACATTCAGTACTTC. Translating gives CASSLVRPGLAHNIQYF.

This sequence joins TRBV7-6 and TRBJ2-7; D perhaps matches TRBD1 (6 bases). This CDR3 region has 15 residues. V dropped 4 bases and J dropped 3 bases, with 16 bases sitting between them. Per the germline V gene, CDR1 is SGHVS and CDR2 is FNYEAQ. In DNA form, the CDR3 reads TGTGCCAGCAGCTCGGGCGCCGGGACAAGCTACGAGCAGTACTTC. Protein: CASSSGAGTSYEQYF.

Here the CDR3 reads CASRTGTEETQYF. DNA for the CDR3: TGTGCCAGCAGAACCGGGACAGAAGAGACCCAGTACTTC. The J gene is TRBJ2-5, the V gene TRBV2; TRBD1 matches at 7 bases. The CDR3 totals 13 residues. Germline V gives CDR1 SNHLY, CDR2 FYNNEI. J was trimmed by 3 bases and V by 6 bases; bases with no gene match: 4.

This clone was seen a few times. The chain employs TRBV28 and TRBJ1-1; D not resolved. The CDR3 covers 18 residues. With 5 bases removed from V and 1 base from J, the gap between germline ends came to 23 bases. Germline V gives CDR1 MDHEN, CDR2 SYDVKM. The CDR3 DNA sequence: TGTGCCAGCAGTACCACAGCGGCCAGGCTACACCCGAACACTGAAGCTTTCTTT. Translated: CASSTTAARLHPNTEAFF.